This TCR beta chain was identified in a study of blood T cell repertoires in COVID-19 (dated by TCRdb to the early 2020s). Regarding the research as a whole: Samples from collaborators originated in the United States, Italy and Spain and spanned both the acute and convalescent phases of COVID-19. A de-identified subject ID, COVID-19 status, age in years and sex were almost always included in the sample metadata. The material from the prospective study consisted of cDNA or gDNA derived from T cells, B-cell-depleted T cells, or PBMCs. The repertoires were released in a freely available public database meant as a resource for research on the immune response to SARS-CoV-2. Deeply sampled blood TCRbeta repertoires from subjects exposed to, actively infected with, or recovered from COVID-19 were included in the dataset. Where HLA class I and class II types were available, the types were taken from metadata supplied by the sample provider, not from assay-based typing. The samples were drawn from two sources: the first 160 participants of the ongoing ImmuneRACE study, and approximately 1,300 subjects contributed by 6 global collaborators.

TCRbeta CDR3 regions were amplified from genomic DNA using the immunoSEQ Assay, a bias-controlled multiplex PCR. Per the source publication's procedure: The number of nucleated cells in each sample was estimated from the amplification of reference gene primers within the assay. To quantify the absolute abundance of each unique TCRbeta CDR3 rearrangement, sequence reads were collapsed and filtered. For each sample, productive Simpson clonality was calculated as the square root of Simpson's diversity index across productive rearrangements. TCRdb's version of the immuneACCESS table is confined to in-frame rearrangements and falls short of the full clone set. An unresolved V gene accounts for under half of the shortfall where checked; the remainder is of unknown origin. D and trimming were read from the DNA, whereas the V and J calls and clone size are those reported in that table. This sample gives some 89,000 clones in total; 81% of them show up just once. 4% to 5.5% of the sample is in the top ten clones.

Each collaborating institution followed its own protocols to collect whole blood in K2EDTA tubes. Collaborator samples were shipped for TCRbeta analysis as frozen whole blood, isolated PBMCs, or DNA extracted from either sample type. On the study overall, not on this receptor specifically: Clinical and demographic metadata were provided uncurated, with the amount varying by source and participant.

Looking up the germline V gene yields CDR1 SGHTA and CDR2 FQGNSA. The CDR3 has 12 amino acids, counting the end cysteine and phenylalanine. Only the CDR3 region is kept as DNA, spanning 36 bases read in frame from base 1. V and J lose 3 bases and 2 bases, and a span of 5 bases separates them. Note on this clone: This clone's antigen is unknown. Qualities for individual bases were not recorded, and no much larger clone is one base off.

The chain uses TRBV7-2 and TRBJ2-7, with no confidently assigned D gene. The specimen sequenced was peripheral blood. The TCR was taken from a man aged 60 to 69 with acute or convalescent COVID-19. The DNA sequence is given as TGTGCCAGCAGCTTGAACACCTACGAGCAGTACTTC. This sequence encodes CASSLNTYEQYF.